This T cell receptor beta chain was profiled in a study of CD8+ T cells in alopecia areata. Study context: Affected scalp percentage set treated patients' severity scores.

Treatment denoted: oral pan-JAK inhibitor, 5-10 mg twice daily. Study results and caveats: Tofacitinib yielded significantly lower scalp clonality and fewer expanded CD8+ clones among the top 100. An increase in clonality over normal scalp was evident in lesional scalp, especially alopecia totalis/universalis.

Isolated RNA was reverse transcribed into cDNA used as the sequencing template. Generated by immunoSEQ multiplex PCR, the TCRdb table keeps only in-frame clones and is missing some. The sample consists of about 190,000 clones, around 50% of them appearing once. Trimming removed 5 bases from V and 6 bases from J, with 20 bases in between. This CDR3 is built from 15 residues. Looked up from germline, CDR1 is SGHTA and CDR2 is FQGNSA. This clone appeared a few times. Its specificity is not known. The material was CD8+ T cells sorted from blood, obtained at week 24, from a patient treated with tofacitinib. The sequence was collected from a human donor with alopecia areata. The rearrangement joins TRBV7-2 to TRBJ2-7; perhaps D is TRBD1 or TRBD2 (5 bases each). CDR3 amino acids: CASSPPLASGGEQYF. CDR3 bases: TGTGCCAGCAGCCCGCCTCTAGCTTCTGGGGGCGAGCAGTACTTC.